These 10 T cell receptor beta chains originate from one sample sequenced in a study of blood T cell repertoires in COVID-19. TCRdb keeps only in-frame clones here, not all; method: immunoSEQ multiplex PCR. Of a few hundred thousand clones listed, about 82% were seen once; the top ten hold roughly 12%. The sequenced sample was peripheral blood. The receptors here all came from a man at least 80 years old with acute or convalescent COVID-19.

The rearrangement joins TRBV5-4 to TRBJ1-6; D is unclear. Per germline, CDR1 SGHNT and CDR2 YYREEE (reference sequence). The germline V and J ends were trimmed by 3 bases and 0 bases, with 7 bases remaining between them. The length of the CDR3 is 15 residues. For the CDR3, the DNA is TGTGCCAGCAGCTCGGGTCGCTCCTATAATTCACCCCTCCACTTT. It specifies CASSSGRSYNSPLHF.

The chain employs TRBV3-1 (or the pseudogene TRBV3-2) and TRBJ1-1; the D is unclear. Trimming took off 3 bases at V and 5 bases at J, with 10 bases between the two ends. The CDR3 spans 13 residues. The germline V gene encodes CDR1 LGHDT and CDR2 YNNKEL (reference sequence). The CDR3 here is CASSQSEGTEAFF. The CDR3 DNA reads as TGTGCCAGCAGCCAGTCAGAGGGAACTGAAGCTTTCTTT.

The chain carries TRBV9 and TRBJ2-7, with D possibly TRBD1 on 6 matching bases. Deletions cut 2 bases from V and 0 bases from J, with 12 bases between. The CDR3 contains 15 residues. Per the germline V gene, CDR1 is SGDLS and CDR2 is YYNGEE. The CDR3: CASSVGTSSSYEQYF. The CDR3, as DNA: TGTGCCAGCAGCGTTGGGACATCGAGCTCCTACGAGCAGTACTTC.

The chain employs TRBV19 and TRBJ2-2, with 9 bases matching TRBD1. Germline CDR1 reads LNHDA; CDR2 reads SQIVND (reference sequence). V lost 7 bases, J lost 6 bases, and 9 bases stayed unmatched. CDR3 size: 15 residues. The CDR3 sequence is CASTLGQGNAGELFF. CDR3 nucleotide sequence: TGTGCCAGTACCCTGGGACAGGGTAATGCCGGGGAGCTGTTTTTT. Variable domain in full (rest from reference TRBV19 and TRBJ2-2): DGGITQSPKYLFRKEGQNVTLSCEQNLNHDAMYWYRQDPGQGLRLIYYSQIVNDFQKGDIAEGYSVSREKKESFPLTVTSAQKNPTAFYLCASTLGQGNAGELFFGEGSRLTVL.

The genes are TRBV2 and TRBJ1-3; no reliable D call. The length of the CDR3 is 16 residues. V was shortened by 1 base and J by 0 bases, with 10 bases between the two germline ends. The V gene's germline CDR1 is SNHLY and CDR2 FYNNEI. The CDR3 region is CASSEVRPSSGNTIYF. Here the CDR3 DNA reads TGTGCCAGCAGTGAAGTGAGGCCGAGCTCTGGAAACACCATATATTTT.

The V call is TRBV5-1, the J call TRBJ1-1; tentative D call: TRBD1 (6 bases). V was clipped by 4 bases and J by 2 bases, with 12 bases between them. This CDR3 contains 14 residues. The germline CDR1 and CDR2 sequences are SGHRS and YFSETQ. CDR3 loop: CASSPQTGNTEAFF. In DNA, the CDR3 is TGCGCCAGCAGCCCACAGACAGGCAACACTGAAGCTTTCTTT.

V and J are TRBV6-2 or TRBV6-3 and TRBJ1-5; 9 nucleotides align to TRBD1. The CDR3 consists of 18 residues. V shed 6 bases, J shed 2 bases, and the junction held 14 bases outside the gene matches. Germline V gene data show CDR1 as MNHEY and CDR2 as SVGEGT. DNA of the CDR3: TGTGCCAGCAGCCAAAATACCGGGACAGGGCTTGGCAATCAGCCCCAGCATTTT. Protein: CASSQNTGTGLGNQPQHF.

V is TRBV6-5 and J is TRBJ2-1; TRBD2 matches 9 bases. The germline V gene encodes CDR1 MNHEY and CDR2 SVGAGI. The V segment lost 2 bases and the J segment 5 bases; nucleotides outside the gene matches: 4. CDR3 length equals 15 residues. The DNA for the CDR3 is TGTGCCAGCAGTTACAGGCGCGGGAGGGACAATGAGCAGTTCTTC. Translated: CASSYRRGRDNEQFF.

The chain has TRBV24-1 and TRBJ2-4; unclear D gene. The V end lost 3 bases, the J end lost 0 bases, and 8 bases lay between the germline ends. This CDR3 contains 15 residues. Germline V gives CDR1 KGHDR, CDR2 SFDVKD. Here the CDR3 DNA reads TGTGCCACCAGTGATGACTCCGTAGCCAAAAACATTCAGTACTTC. The encoded protein is CATSDDSVAKNIQYF.

This clone has more than one count but fewer than ten. V usage is TRBV6-1 and J usage is TRBJ1-1; no clear D gene. V was trimmed by 2 bases and J by 4 bases, leaving 14 bases between them. CDR3 length: 15 residues. Germline V CDR1 and CDR2: MNHNS, SASEGT. Here the CDR3 DNA reads TGTGCCAGCAGTGAATCGGGTCGCCTTTCCACTGAAGCTTTCTTT. Encoded protein: CASSESGRLSTEAFF.